The 29 T cell receptor beta chains in this list originate from one sample, sequenced in a study of T cells in Graves' hyperthyroidism and ophthalmopathy (dated by TCRdb to 2018 to 2020). The library relied on multiplex PCR. Sequenced using an Illumina HiSeq 2000. The TCR beta CDR3 regions were amplified from RNA transcripts. For the first round of RT-PCR on the TCR CDR3, the HTBI primer set was used together with the Qiagen OneStep RT-PCR kit. TCRdb trimmed public reads at Q25 via fastp, called clones via MiXCR and kept in-frame beta chains. Rows with a matching CDR3 protein are joined into one entry that keeps the most common DNA and genes. This sample gives nearly 750,000 distinct CDR3 sequences in total; 35% of them show up just once. Of the sample, around 30% is held by the ten largest clones. Material for sequencing was blood. Receptors originate from a woman between 40 and 50 years old with Graves' hyperthyroidism.

This chain connects TRBV5-4 to TRBJ2-7; the D gene is possibly TRBD2 (5 bases). Trimming pared 3 bases from V and 0 bases from J, leaving 13 bases between. The CDR3 length is 15 residues. The germline gives CDR1 SGHNT, CDR2 YYREEE (reference sequence). CDR3 DNA: TGTGCCAGCAGCTCCCGGACTGCAATCTCCTACGAGCAGTACTTC. Translated: CASSSRTAISYEQYF.

This clonotype was detected a few times. J is TRBJ2-3 and V is TRBV15; D unresolved. The CDR3 is 13 amino acids. Trimming pared 6 bases from V and 0 bases from J, leaving 7 bases between. In germline, CDR1 is LNHNV, CDR2 YYDKDF (reference sequence). CDR3 region: CATRGGSTDTQYF. The CDR3 DNA is TGTGCCACCAGAGGCGGCAGCACAGATACGCAGTATTTT.

With regard to this clonotype: A read error may account for a junction end that differs from germline. The chain links TRBV7-2 to TRBJ2-5; the D gene is possibly TRBD2 (6 bases). The germline V gene has CDR1 SGHTA and CDR2 FQGNSA. This CDR3 is built from 16 residues. Written as DNA, the CDR3 is TGTGCTAGCAGCTCCTTGCTCGGGGGACCAGGGGAGACCCAGTACTTC. The encoded protein is CASSSLLGGPGETQYF.

The genes are TRBV7-2 and TRBJ1-4, with 7 bases lining up with TRBD1. After removal of 4 bases from V and 11 bases from J, the junction contained 4 bases not matched to a gene. This CDR3 has 12 amino acids. Germline V lookup: CDR1 SGHTA, CDR2 FQGNSA. The CDR3 loop reads CASSSGQAKLFF. In DNA form, the CDR3 reads TGTGCCAGCAGCTCCGGACAGGCGAAACTGTTTTTT.

The chain has TRBV7-2 and TRBJ2-3; possibly TRBD1 for D (5 bases). Germline V gene sequence: CDR1 SGHTA, CDR2 FQGNSA. The CDR3 is 16 residues long. Trimming took off 5 bases at V and 0 bases at J, with 15 bases between the two ends. The chain's CDR3 is CASSPSRVTSTDTQYF. The CDR3 DNA reads as TGTGCCAGCAGCCCTTCCAGGGTGACTAGCACAGATACGCAGTATTTT.

V and J are TRBV19 and TRBJ2-2, with D perhaps being TRBD1 or TRBD2 (6 bases each). The germline V gene encodes CDR1 LNHDA and CDR2 SQIVND (reference sequence). V dropped 6 bases and J dropped 7 bases, with 18 bases sitting between them. The CDR3 covers 15 residues. CDR3 residues: CASSGGHPYSGELFF. The CDR3 DNA reads TGTGCCAGTAGCGGGGGACACCCTTATAGCGGGGAGCTGTTTTTT.

On this clonotype itself: This could be a read error, since a much larger clone is one nucleotide away. The chain recombines TRBV19 with TRBJ1-1; TRBD1 matches at 7 bases. Germline CDR1 reads LNHDA; CDR2 reads SQIVND (reference sequence). The CDR3 consists of 14 residues. V lost 7 bases and J lost 9; bases outside the gene matches: 14. In DNA, the CDR3 is TGTGCCAGTAAAGTCCTAAGGGGGGACAGTCAAGCTTTCTTT. Its protein product is CASKVLRGDSQAFF.

This chain uses TRBV29-1 with TRBJ1-3; no reliable D call. Germline assignment: CDR1 SQVTM and CDR2 ANQGSEA. CDR3 length equals 14 residues. V lost 4 bases and J lost 3, with 13 bases in between. For the CDR3, the DNA is TGCAGCGTTGGCGGGCAGACTAATGGAAACACCATATATTTT. Encoded protein: CSVGGQTNGNTIYF.

Of note for this clonotype: Given a much more abundant clone one base away, this may be a read error. The chain combines TRBV20-1 with TRBJ1-2; D is possibly TRBD1 (6 bases). Germline V gene sequence: CDR1 DFQATT, CDR2 SNEGSKA (reference sequence). The CDR3 totals 14 residues. The V end was cut by 5 bases, the J end by 3 bases, with 16 bases between. DNA of the CDR3: TGCAGTGCTTCCCCAGCGGGGGCATACTATGGCTACACCTTC. Translation gives CSASPAGAYYGYTF.

This rearrangement joins TRBV5-6 to TRBJ1-1; D remains ambiguous. Trimming shortened V by 4 bases and J by 0 bases, and 19 bases separated the two germline ends. This CDR3 has 17 amino acids. Germline CDR1 SGHDT, CDR2 YYEEEE. The CDR3 is CASSPLLRGTLNTEAFF. CDR3 in DNA: TGTGCCAGCAGCCCCTTACTACGGGGAACTCTGAACACTGAAGCTTTCTTT. Full variable domain (remainder filled in from reference TRBV5-6 and TRBJ1-1): DAGVTQSPTHLIKTRGQQVTLRCSPKSGHDTVSWYQQALGQGPQFIFQYYEEEERQRGNFPDRFSGHQFPNYSSELNVNALLLGDSALYLCASSPLLRGTLNTEAFFGQGTRLTVV.

The gene calls are TRBV29-1 and TRBJ2-7; TRBD2 matches 11 bases. Germline V gives CDR1 SQVTM, CDR2 ANQGSEA. V was pared by 4 bases and J by 7 bases, with 9 bases of the junction left unmatched. The CDR3 has 14 amino acids. The CDR3 here is CSVAPSGRFNEQYF. The CDR3, as DNA: TGCAGCGTTGCCCCTAGCGGGAGGTTCAATGAGCAGTACTTC.

This rearrangement joins TRBV5-1 to TRBJ1-1; 8 nucleotides match TRBD1. This CDR3 has 16 amino acids. The J segment lost 0 bases and the V segment lost 3 bases, leaving 7 bases of the junction unmatched. Germline V gives CDR1 SGHRS, CDR2 YFSETQ. The CDR3 sequence is CASSSGWTGLNTEAFF. CDR3 nucleotide sequence: TGCGCCAGCAGCTCGGGATGGACAGGGCTGAACACTGAAGCTTTCTTT.

The chain uses TRBV7-2 and TRBJ1-1, with a possible D match to TRBD1 (6 bases). The CDR3 consists of 13 residues. V was cut by 1 base and J by 10 bases, with 13 bases left in between. Germline CDR1 reads SGHTA; CDR2 reads FQGNSA. The CDR3 DNA follows: TGTGCCAGCAGCTTAGTAGGTGTCAGGGGAGCTTTCTTT. This encodes CASSLVGVRGAFF. The full variable domain, completed using reference TRBV7-2 and TRBJ1-1, is GAGVSQSPSNKVTEKGKDVELRCDPISGHTALYWYRQSLGQGLEFLIYFQGNSAPDKSGLPSDRFSAERTGGSVSTLTIQRTQQEDSAVYLCASSLVGVRGAFFGQGTRLTVV.

The chain is built from TRBV5-5 and TRBJ1-2, with D possibly being TRBD1 (5 bases). Germline loops: CDR1 SGHKS, CDR2 YYEKEE (reference sequence). Trimming shortened V by 4 bases and J by 7 bases, and 20 bases separated the two germline ends. The CDR3 sequence is 15 residues long. The CDR3 sequence is CASSPRGGEVRGYTF. As DNA, the CDR3 is TGTGCCAGCAGCCCCCGCGGGGGGGAGGTTCGTGGCTACACCTTC.

The sample holds a few counts of this clonotype. The chain carries TRBV12-3 or TRBV12-4 and TRBJ2-2, with D possibly matching TRBD1 (6 bases). V was pared by 6 bases and J by 2 bases, with 13 bases between. The CDR3 covers 15 residues. The CDR3 DNA follows: TGTGCCAGCAGGTACGGGACACCAAACACCGGGGAGCTGTTTTTT. Translated, it gives CASRYGTPNTGELFF.

This clonotype appeared a few times. The gene calls are TRBV10-1 and TRBJ1-6, with D perhaps matching TRBD1 (5 bases). Trimming left V 3 bases short and J 7 bases short, with 7 bases between. Germline lookup yields CDR1 WNHNN and CDR2 SYGVQD (reference sequence). The CDR3 runs to 13 residues. The CDR3 nucleotides are TGCGCCAGCAGTGAAGGGGTGAATTCACCCCTCCACTTT. It is translated as CASSEGVNSPLHF.

To note about this clonotype: Compared with germline, one end of the junction differs, possibly owing to a read error. The chain employs TRBV15 and TRBJ2-2, with 13 bases that match TRBD2. CDR1 is LNHNV and CDR2 is YYDKDF in the germline V gene (reference sequence). The CDR3 contains 16 residues. The CDR3 is CATCRLAGGNTGELFF. The CDR3 coding sequence is TGTGCCACCTGCAGACTAGCGGGGGGGAACACCGGGGAGCTGTTTTTT.

This clonotype has only a few counts. CDR3 protein: CSVVGSGSGNQPQHF. The CDR3 coding sequence is TGCAGCGTTGTTGGGTCGGGATCAGGGAATCAGCCCCAGCATTTT. J is TRBJ1-5 and V is TRBV29-1; D perhaps matches TRBD1 (5 bases). V was clipped by 4 bases and J by 4 bases, with 17 bases between them. The CDR3 consists of 15 residues. Germline loops: CDR1 SQVTM, CDR2 ANQGSEA. The full variable domain, its missing parts supplied by reference TRBV29-1 and TRBJ1-5, is SAVISQKPSRDICQRGTSLTIQCQVDSQVTMMFWYRQQPGQSLTLIATANQGSEATYESGFVIDKFPISRPNLTFSTLTVSNMSPEDSSIYLCSVVGSGSGNQPQHFGDGTRLSIL.

The V and J genes are TRBV7-4 and TRBJ2-7; D may match TRBD1 or TRBD2 (5 bases each). CDR1 and CDR2 from the germline V gene are SGHVT and SQSDAQ. V was trimmed by 5 bases and J by 4 bases, leaving 18 bases between them. The CDR3 extends over 15 amino acids. CDR3 sequence reads: CASSSRDGPQYEQYF. The CDR3 DNA reads TGTGCCAGCAGCAGCCGGGACGGCCCCCAGTACGAGCAGTACTTC. The variable domain in full, completed from reference TRBV7-4 and TRBJ2-7, reads GAGVSQSPRYKVAKRGRDVALRCDSISGHVTLYWYRQTLGQGSEVLTYSQSDAQRDKSGRPSGRFSAERPERSVSTLKIQRTEQGDSAVYLCASSSRDGPQYEQYFGPGTRLTVT.

This clonotype was detected ten times or more. V gene TRBV7-8 combines with J gene TRBJ1-2, with 8 bases identical to TRBD1. Germline V gene lookup returns CDR1 SGHVS and CDR2 FQNEAQ. V lost 3 bases, J lost 6 bases, and 12 bases stayed unmatched. The CDR3 length is 16 residues. In DNA form, the CDR3 reads TGTGCCAGCAGCTTTGGAGGCGCCAGGGGGCTGAATGGCTACACCTTC. Its translation is CASSFGGARGLNGYTF.

Ten or more counts support this clonotype. V gene TRBV4-3 combines with J gene TRBJ1-1; D unclear. V dropped 0 bases and J dropped 1 base, with 12 bases sitting between them. Germline V gene data show CDR1 as LGHNA and CDR2 as YSLEER. This CDR3 contains 16 residues. The CDR3 region has the DNA TGCGCCAGCAGCCAAGACGGGCAAGGGAAGAACACTGAAGCTTTCTTT. It yields the protein CASSQDGQGKNTEAFF.

The V call is TRBV20-1, the J call TRBJ1-2; TRBD1 matches at 7 bases. CDR3 size: 13 residues. Germline CDR1 reads DFQATT; CDR2 reads SNEGSKA (reference sequence). CDR3 residues: CTTPAGGDYGYTF. The CDR3 region has the DNA TGCACCACCCCGGCAGGGGGGGACTATGGCTACACCTTC.

V and J are TRBV7-2 and TRBJ2-5, with D perhaps given as TRBD1 or TRBD2 (5 bases each). Trimming removed 8 bases at V and 5 bases at J, with 12 bases between. Germline V gives CDR1 SGHTA, CDR2 FQGNSA. This CDR3 is built from 12 residues. The CDR3 sequence is CASQRGWETQYF. The CDR3 bases are TGTGCCAGCCAGAGGGGCTGGGAGACCCAGTACTTC.

The V and J genes are TRBV10-3 and TRBJ2-6, with TRBD1 identical over 7 bases. The CDR3 contains 16 residues. Germline V gene sequence: CDR1 ENHRY, CDR2 SYGVKD. V shed 4 bases and J 2 bases; nucleotides not matched to a gene: 5. CDR3 DNA: TGTGCCATCAGTGTCACAGGGGAAGCTGGGGCCAACGTCCTGACTTTC. It encodes CAISVTGEAGANVLTF.

This clonotype came up a few times. The CDR3 coding sequence is TGTGCCAGTAGCGGATATCGGAAGAACACTGAAGCTTTCTTT. It is translated as CASSGYRKNTEAFF. V gene TRBV19 combines with J gene TRBJ1-1; unclear D gene. The germline V gene encodes CDR1 LNHDA and CDR2 SQIVND (reference sequence). The CDR3 runs 14 residues. V shed 6 bases and J shed 1 base, with 12 bases lying between them. The variable domain in full, completed from reference TRBV19 and TRBJ1-1, reads DGGITQSPKYLFRKEGQNVTLSCEQNLNHDAMYWYRQDPGQGLRLIYYSQIVNDFQKGDIAEGYSVSREKKESFPLTVTSAQKNPTAFYLCASSGYRKNTEAFFGQGTRLTVV.

This clonotype was found many times. This sequence joins TRBV12-3 or TRBV12-4 and TRBJ1-1; D gene unclear. Trimming cost V 7 bases and J 6 bases, with 15 bases left between them. CDR3 size: 13 residues. For the CDR3, the DNA is TGTGCCAGCAACCTGCTTTCGGTGTCTGAAGCTTTCTTT. Amino acid sequence: CASNLLSVSEAFF.

This clonotype has just a few counts. This rearrangement joins TRBV9 to TRBJ1-5, with no clear D. CDR1 is SGDLS, CDR2 YYNGEE, per germline. This CDR3 has 15 residues. The ends were cut back, 0 bases at V and 3 bases at J, with 10 bases in the middle. DNA for the CDR3: TGTGCCAGCAGCGTAGGGTGGGGTCCCAATCAGCCCCAGCATTTT. This sequence encodes CASSVGWGPNQPQHF.

This clonotype was seen at least ten times. This chain joins TRBV2 and TRBJ2-6; a possible D gene is TRBD1 (5 bases). Germline V gene lookup returns CDR1 SNHLY and CDR2 FYNNEI. The CDR3 length is 15 residues. V lost 8 bases and J lost 0, with 11 bases in between. In DNA form, the CDR3 reads TGTGCCAGCGGAGACAGTTCCTCTGGGGCCAACGTCCTGACTTTC. Its translation: CASGDSSSGANVLTF.

This clonotype was counted a single time. The V call is TRBV5-5, the J call TRBJ2-5; TRBD1 agrees at 7 bases. This CDR3 spans 17 amino acids. Per the germline V gene, CDR1 is SGHKS and CDR2 is YYEKEE (reference sequence). With 4 bases clipped from V and 2 bases from J, the junction kept 14 bases outside the gene matches. The CDR3 nucleotides read TGTGCCAGCAGCCCTTCGAGAGGACAGGTCGATCAAGAGACCCAGTACTTC. It translates to CASSPSRGQVDQETQYF.